The present T cell receptor beta chain was sequenced within a study of tumor-infiltrating lymphocytes in primary liver carcinoma (dated by TCRdb to the late 2010s). About the study as a whole: Between November 2015 and 2016, roughly five patients in China with histopathologically diagnosed primary liver carcinoma had their tumors surgically resected. Across five regions of each liver tumor, along with adjacent normal tissue and blood, the study brought together TCRbeta repertoire sequencing, expression microarrays and whole-exome sequencing. High reproducibility was observed for the technical replicate repertoires, with mean shared-clone rates approximately 0.9 and correlation coefficients above 0.98. Each sample produced about 3.5 to 7.13 million productive TCRbeta reads, and read depth showed no significant difference between tissue types. Of the five patients, three men and two women aged 30 to 69 years, four had hepatocellular carcinoma and one had combined HCC and intrahepatic cholangiocarcinoma. The tumors of the five patients were staged as T1-T3 N0M0, with maximum diameters ranging from roughly 4 to 10 cm. A total of 35 specimens from 5 patients, comprising 25 or so tumor regions, 5 adjacent noncancerous liver tissues and 5 peripheral blood samples, were covered by TCRbeta repertoire sequencing. The paper's findings and limits, for the study overall: Because sequencing covered only the TCR beta chain and unpaired alpha chains were not captured, true repertoire diversity is likely underestimated. With just 4 or 5 patients in the study, the authors point out that the findings should be validated in a larger study. Pairs of tumor regions showed greater repertoire overlap (mean around 35%) than tumor-adjacent pairs (approximately 17%) or tumor-blood pairs (approximately 15%), which is consistent with antigen-driven expansion. Bulk unsorted samples precluded comparing CD4+ and CD8+ T cell repertoires. Compared with blood, tumors had a significantly larger share of the repertoire taken up by the top 250 clones (p = 0.039).

Using a constant-region primer and ProtoScript II reverse transcriptase, TCRbeta-specific cDNA was reverse-transcribed from 400 to 550 ng total RNA. TCRbeta libraries were built with three nested multiplex PCR rounds, a slightly modified ARM-PCR procedure. Each of the first two PCR rounds ran for about 11 cycles using multiplex TRBV1-TRBV30 forward primers together with a Cbeta reverse primer. Sample barcodes and Illumina adapters were added in a final 25-cycle PCR with Deep VentR polymerase. Amplicons of 200-500 bp were gel-purified with a QIAquick gel extraction kit before sequencing. An Illumina HiSeq 2500 was used to sequence the TCRbeta amplicons with 250-bp paired-end reads. The paper's data handling went like this. Quality trimming of reads was performed with Trimmomatic v0.33, and paired reads were merged with FLASH v1.2.11 so that full CDR3 sequences could be recovered. V, D and J germline segments were assigned to the rearranged TCRbeta sequences by MiGEC v1.2.1b. Clonotype statistics, along with Shannon-Wiener diversity indices, were calculated using VDJtools v1.0.0. Except for diversity analysis, only the 250 most abundant clonotypes of each sample were used in subsequent analyses to reduce sampling bias. TCRdb's own reprocessing of the public reads used fastp at Q25 and MiXCR and kept productive beta chains. Each entry merges the rows of one CDR3 protein and shows their most common DNA and genes. TCRdb, rather than the study authors, made the V and J calls. The sample table holds over 250,000 distinct CDR3 sequences, of which 58% were seen once. The ten largest clones capture around 15% of the sample.

TRIzol reagent was used to extract blood RNA from unsorted whole blood, while the DNeasy Blood & Tissue kit provided the germline DNA. Patients had chronic HBV infection and were treatment-naive at sampling. About 4 milliliters of peripheral blood were collected into K2EDTA tubes before surgery. Its CDR3 holds 15 amino acids, cysteine through phenylalanine. Left in the record is the CDR3 DNA by itself, 45 bases read in frame from the first base. The junction shows trimming of 10 bases on V and 1 base on J, plus 14 bases between the germline ends. CDR1 MNHNS and CDR2 SASEGT were looked up in the germline V gene. This clonotype was detected only a few times. The antigen it binds to is not known. One base away there is no much larger clone; base qualities are not given.

This sequence uses TRBV6-1 and TRBJ2-6; TRBD1 could be the D gene, as 5 bases match. This sequence originates from a young woman with primary liver carcinoma and hepatitis B virus infection. The source material was peripheral blood. The CDR3: CATGPRVSGANVLTF. In nucleotide form, the sequence is TGTGCCACCGGCCCCAGGGTATCTGGGGCCAACGTCCTGACTTTC.